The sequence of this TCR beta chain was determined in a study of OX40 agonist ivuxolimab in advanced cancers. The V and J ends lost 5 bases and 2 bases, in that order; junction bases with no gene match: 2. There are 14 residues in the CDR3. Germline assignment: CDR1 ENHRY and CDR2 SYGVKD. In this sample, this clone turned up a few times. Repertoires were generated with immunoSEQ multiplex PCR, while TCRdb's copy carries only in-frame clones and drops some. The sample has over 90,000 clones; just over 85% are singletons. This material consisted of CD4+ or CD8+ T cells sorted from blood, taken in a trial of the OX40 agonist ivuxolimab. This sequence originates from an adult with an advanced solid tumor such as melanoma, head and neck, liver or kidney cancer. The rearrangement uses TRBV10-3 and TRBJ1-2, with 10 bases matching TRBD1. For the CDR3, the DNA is TGTGCCATCAGTCAGGGACAGGGGAACTATGGCTACACCTTC. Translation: CAISQGQGNYGYTF.